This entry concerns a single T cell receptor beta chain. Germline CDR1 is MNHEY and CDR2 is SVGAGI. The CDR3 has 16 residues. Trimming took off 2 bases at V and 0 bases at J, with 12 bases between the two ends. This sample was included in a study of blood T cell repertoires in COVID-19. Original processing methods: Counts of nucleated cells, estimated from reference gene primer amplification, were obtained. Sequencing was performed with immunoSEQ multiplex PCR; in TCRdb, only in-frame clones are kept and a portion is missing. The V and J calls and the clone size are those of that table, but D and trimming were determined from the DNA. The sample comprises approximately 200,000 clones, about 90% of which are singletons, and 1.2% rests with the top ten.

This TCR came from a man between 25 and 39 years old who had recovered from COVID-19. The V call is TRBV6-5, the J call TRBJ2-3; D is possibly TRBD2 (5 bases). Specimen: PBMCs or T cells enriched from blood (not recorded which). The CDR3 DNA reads TGTGCCAGCAGTTACGACGGTGGCGGGAGCACAGATACGCAGTATTTT. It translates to CASSYDGGGSTDTQYF.